The present TCR beta chain was sequenced within a study of blood T cells in healthy people across ages. General study findings and limits: Aged donors had fewer naive CD4+ cells and lower diversity than long-lived donors. There was no known CMV status for donors, so expanded clonotype changes were possibly confounded.

The trim removed 3 bases at V and 5 bases at J, leaving 13 bases unmatched. The CDR3 sequence is 16 residues long. The V gene's germline CDR1 is DFQATT and CDR2 SNEGSKA (reference sequence). As regards this clonotype: Its antigen remains unknown.

PCR was performed a second time for roughly 7 to 11 cycles using a sample-barcoded 5' primer and a J-beta primer mix. TCRdb fed the 5' RACE reads into MiXCR, producing one record per CDR3 protein. The sample includes about 780,000 distinct CDR3 sequences, 35% to 60% of them seen just once. The chain joins TRBV20-1 to TRBJ2-1; 7 nucleotides agree with TRBD2. The source material was blood. The sequence was obtained from a man aged 80 or over in good health. Written as DNA, the CDR3 is TGCAGTGCTAGTGGGTCTAGCGGTAAACTAAACAATGAGCAGTTCTTC. Its protein product is CSASGSSGKLNNEQFF.